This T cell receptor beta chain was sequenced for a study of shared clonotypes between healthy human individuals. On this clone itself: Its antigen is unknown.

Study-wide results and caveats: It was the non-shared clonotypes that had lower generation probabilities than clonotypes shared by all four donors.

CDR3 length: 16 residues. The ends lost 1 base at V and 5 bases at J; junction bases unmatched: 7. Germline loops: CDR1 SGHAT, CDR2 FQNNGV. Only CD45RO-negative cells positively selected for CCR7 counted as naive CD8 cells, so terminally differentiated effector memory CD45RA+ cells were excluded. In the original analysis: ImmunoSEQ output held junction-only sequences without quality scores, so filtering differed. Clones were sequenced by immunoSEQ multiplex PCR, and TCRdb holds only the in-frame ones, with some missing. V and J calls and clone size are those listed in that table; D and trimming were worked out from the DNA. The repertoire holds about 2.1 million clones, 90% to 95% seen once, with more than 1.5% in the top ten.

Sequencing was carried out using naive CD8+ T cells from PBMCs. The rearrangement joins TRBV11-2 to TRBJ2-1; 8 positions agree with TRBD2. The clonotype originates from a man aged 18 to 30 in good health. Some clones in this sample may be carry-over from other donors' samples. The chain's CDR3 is CASSLVGGRSHNEQFF. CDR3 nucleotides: TGTGCCAGCAGCTTAGTGGGCGGGAGGTCGCACAATGAGCAGTTCTTC.